This T cell receptor beta chain was identified during a study of T cell responses to AZD1222 COVID-19 vaccine (dated by TCRdb to the early 2020s). Background on the whole study: AZD1222 recipients with second doses at about 4 weeks or about 12 weeks were pooled, because spike-specific TCR depth and breadth did not differ between schedules. A total of approximately 240 trial participants underwent TCR sequencing, of whom some 210 received two doses of AZD1222 and some 26 received two doses of the MenACWY control vaccine. Enrollment into the trials was organized by age into subgroups of 18-55, 56-69 and 70-plus years, and those subgroups contained 148, 28 and 57 TCR-sequenced participants, respectively. Overall study results and their limits: The vaccine-associated CD4 TCRs covered the entire spike protein, and the dominant responses fell in regions 160-218 and 743-854. Participants were mostly white British and included more females than males, and it was suggested by the authors that clonal diversity may have been underestimated. Because no day 14 peak-response samples were available, the repertoires could be characterized only after the peak T cell response. Only a handful of AZD1222 recipients were SARS-CoV-2 seropositive at baseline, limiting conclusions about previously exposed vaccinees. After two AZD1222 doses, spike-specific TCR breadth and depth were significantly higher than at day 0 and than in MenACWY recipients. Reportedly, almost half of the unique spike-specific TCRs recognized epitopes lying outside the regions that are mutated in the B.1.351 and B.1.1.7 variants. The 56-69-year group was small, and its depth increase did not reach significance, likely because of low power.

The intended sense of this specimen's time point label: baseline before first vaccination. Vaccinee samples were obtained from the UK trials COV001 and COV002, which included a single-blind randomized controlled phase 2/3 trial of AZD1222 (ChAdOx1 nCoV-19) in healthy adults. For TCRbeta chain sequencing, PBMC samples from trial participants were taken at day 0 and at day 28 after the second dose. With respect to this clone: What this receptor recognizes is not known. The record has no base qualities; no much larger clone is one base away.

The CDR3 regions of human TCRbeta chains were analyzed by immunosequencing. The paper's processing steps were these. Repertoire TCRs were matched against a reference library of SARS-CoV-2-specific TCRs generated with the MIRA antigen-specificity platform. Breadth was defined as the fraction of unique TCRs that were SARS-CoV-2-associated. Depth was defined as the fraction of total T cells that were SARS-CoV-2-associated. Using the MIRA data, each spike-specific TCR was assigned both to the spike region to which the TCR was reactive and to a CD4 or CD8 class. Log10-transformed breadth and depth values were compared by one-way ANOVA with Sidak's multiple comparisons tests. TCRdb provides this immuneACCESS table in a form limited to in-frame rearrangements. Some clones are lacking; in checked studies, under half of them reflect an unresolved V gene, and why the rest are absent is not known. The D gene and trimming were derived from the DNA, and the V and J assignments and clone size from that table. In all, the sample holds roughly 200,000 clones, and roughly 92% of those were seen once. Approximately 1.4% of the sample lies in the top ten.

Including the terminal cysteine and phenylalanine, the CDR3 comprises 17 residues. Only the CDR3 DNA is retained, 51 bases long and in frame from the first base. Via the germline V gene, CDR1 is KGHSH and CDR2 LQKENI. V sheds 3 bases and J sheds 1 base, leaving 16 bases between their ends. The TCR sequence derives from an adult in good health. The chain is assembled from TRBV18 and TRBJ1-5; D gene: possibly TRBD1, on 5 matching bases. The starting material was peripheral blood, obtained on day 0 of AZD1222 vaccination. The CDR3 protein sequence reads: CASSPPSGGGSNQPQHF. The DNA sequence is TGTGCCAGCTCACCCCCCTCAGGCGGGGGGAGCAATCAGCCCCAGCATTTT.